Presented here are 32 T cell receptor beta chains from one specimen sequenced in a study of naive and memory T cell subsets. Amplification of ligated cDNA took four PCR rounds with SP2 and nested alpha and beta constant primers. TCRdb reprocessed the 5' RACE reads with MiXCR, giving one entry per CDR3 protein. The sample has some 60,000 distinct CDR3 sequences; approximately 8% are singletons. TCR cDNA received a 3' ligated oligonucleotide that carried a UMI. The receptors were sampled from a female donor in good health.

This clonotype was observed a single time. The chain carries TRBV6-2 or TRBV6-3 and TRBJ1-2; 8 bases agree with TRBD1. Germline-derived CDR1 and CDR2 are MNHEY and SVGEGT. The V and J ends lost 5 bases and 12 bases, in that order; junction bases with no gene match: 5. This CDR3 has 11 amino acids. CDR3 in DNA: TGTGCCAGCAGTCACGACAGGGGCGACACCTTC. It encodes CASSHDRGDTF.

In DNA, the CDR3 is TGTGCCAGCAGCTCCAGACTGTGGGACGAAAACACTGAAGCTTTCTTT. Amino acids: CASSSRLWDENTEAFF. This chain connects TRBV11-1 to TRBJ1-1; tentatively, D is TRBD1 (5 bases). This CDR3 has 16 amino acids. Per the germline V gene, CDR1 is SGHAT and CDR2 is FQDESV (reference sequence). V dropped 4 bases and J dropped 2 bases, with 17 bases sitting between them.

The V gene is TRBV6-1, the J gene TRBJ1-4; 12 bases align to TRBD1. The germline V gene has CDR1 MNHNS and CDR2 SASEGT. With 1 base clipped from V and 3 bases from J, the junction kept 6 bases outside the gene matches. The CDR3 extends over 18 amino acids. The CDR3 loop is CASSEVGTGGAANEKLFF. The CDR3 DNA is TGTGCCAGCAGTGAAGTTGGGACAGGGGGCGCGGCTAATGAAAAACTGTTTTTT.

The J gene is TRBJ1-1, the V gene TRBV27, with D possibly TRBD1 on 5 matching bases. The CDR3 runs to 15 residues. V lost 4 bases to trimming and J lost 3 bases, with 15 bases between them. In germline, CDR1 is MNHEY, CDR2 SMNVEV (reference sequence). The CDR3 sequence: CASSYVRDRDTEAFF. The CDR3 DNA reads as TGTGCCAGCAGTTATGTCAGGGATCGTGACACTGAAGCTTTCTTT.

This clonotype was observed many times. CDR3 loop: CASSLRLGETQYF. The CDR3 DNA reads TGTGCCAGCAGCTTAAGACTAGGAGAGACCCAGTACTTC. The genes are TRBV7-3 and TRBJ2-5; D is possibly TRBD2 (6 bases). Trimming removed 1 base from V and 4 bases from J, with 7 bases in between. The CDR3 consists of 13 residues. Germline V gene sequence: CDR1 SGHTA, CDR2 FQGTGA.

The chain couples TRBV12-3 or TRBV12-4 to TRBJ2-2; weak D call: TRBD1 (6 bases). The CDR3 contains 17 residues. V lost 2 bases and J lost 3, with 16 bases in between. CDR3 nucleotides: TGTGCCAGCAGTTTATGGGGGCCCCCATCGGACACCGGGGAGCTGTTTTTT. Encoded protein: CASSLWGPPSDTGELFF.

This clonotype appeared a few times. In nucleotides, the CDR3 is TGTGCCAGCAGTCCGAACCGACAGAATGAGCAGTTCTTC. It encodes CASSPNRQNEQFF. This chain connects TRBV6-2 or TRBV6-3 to TRBJ2-1; maybe TRBD1 (5 bases). Germline values: CDR1 MNHEY, CDR2 SVGEGT. CDR3 size: 13 residues. V dropped 5 bases and J dropped 7 bases, with 12 bases sitting between them.

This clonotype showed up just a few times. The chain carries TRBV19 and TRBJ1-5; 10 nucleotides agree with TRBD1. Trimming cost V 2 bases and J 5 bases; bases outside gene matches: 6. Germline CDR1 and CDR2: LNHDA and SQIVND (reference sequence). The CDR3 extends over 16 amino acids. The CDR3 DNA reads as TGTGCCAGTAGTATAAGCAGGGACAGGGGCTATCAGCCCCAGCATTTT. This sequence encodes CASSISRDRGYQPQHF.

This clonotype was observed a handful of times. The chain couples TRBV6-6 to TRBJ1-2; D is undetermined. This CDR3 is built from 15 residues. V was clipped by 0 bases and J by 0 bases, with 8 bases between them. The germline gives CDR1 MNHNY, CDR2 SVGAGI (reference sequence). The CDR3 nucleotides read TGTGCCAGCAGTTACTCACGGGAGTCTAACTATGGCTACACCTTC. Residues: CASSYSRESNYGYTF.

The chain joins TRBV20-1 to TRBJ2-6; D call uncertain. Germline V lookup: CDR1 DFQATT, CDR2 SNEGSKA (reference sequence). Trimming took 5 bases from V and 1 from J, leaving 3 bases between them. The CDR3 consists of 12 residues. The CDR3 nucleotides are TGCAGTGCTGAGTCTGGGGCCAACGTCCTGACTTTC. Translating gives CSAESGANVLTF.

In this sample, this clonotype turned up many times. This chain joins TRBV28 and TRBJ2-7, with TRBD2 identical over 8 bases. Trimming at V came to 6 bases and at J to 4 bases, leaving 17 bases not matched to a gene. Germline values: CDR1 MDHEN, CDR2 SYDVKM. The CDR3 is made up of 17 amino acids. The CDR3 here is CASRTGIGGGRMYEQYF. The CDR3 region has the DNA TGTGCCAGCAGGACCGGTATCGGGGGGGGCCGGATGTACGAGCAGTACTTC. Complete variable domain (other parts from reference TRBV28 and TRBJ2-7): DVKVTQSSRYLVKRTGEKVFLECVQDMDHENMFWYRQDPGLGLRLIYFSYDVKMKEKGDIPEGYSVSREKKERFSLILESASTNQTSMYLCASRTGIGGGRMYEQYFGPGTRLTVT.

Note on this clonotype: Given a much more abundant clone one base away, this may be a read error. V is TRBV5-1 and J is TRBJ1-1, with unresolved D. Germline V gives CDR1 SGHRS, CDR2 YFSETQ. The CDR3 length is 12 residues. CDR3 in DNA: TGCGCCAGCAGCAGAGGTAACACTGAAGGTTTCTTT. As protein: CASSRGNTEGFF. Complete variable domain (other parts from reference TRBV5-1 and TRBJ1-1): KAGVTQTPRYLIKTRGQQVTLSCSPISGHRSVSWYQQTPGQGLQFLFEYFSETQRNKGNFPGRFSGRQFSNSRSEMNVSTLELGDSALYLCASSRGNTEGFFGQGTRLTVV.

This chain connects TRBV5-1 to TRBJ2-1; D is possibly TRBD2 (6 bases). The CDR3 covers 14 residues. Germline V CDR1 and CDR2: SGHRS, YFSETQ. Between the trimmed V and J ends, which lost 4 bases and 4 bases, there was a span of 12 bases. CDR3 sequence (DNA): TGCGCCAGCAGCGTTGGTGGGACTTACAATGAGCAGTTCTTC. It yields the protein CASSVGGTYNEQFF.

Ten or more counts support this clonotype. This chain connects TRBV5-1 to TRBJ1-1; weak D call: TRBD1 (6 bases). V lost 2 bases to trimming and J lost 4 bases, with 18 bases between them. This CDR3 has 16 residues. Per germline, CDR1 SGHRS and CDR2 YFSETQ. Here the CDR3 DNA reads TGCGCCAGCAGCTTTCCTTCCCGGCAGGGGATCACTGAAGCTTTCTTT. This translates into CASSFPSRQGITEAFF.

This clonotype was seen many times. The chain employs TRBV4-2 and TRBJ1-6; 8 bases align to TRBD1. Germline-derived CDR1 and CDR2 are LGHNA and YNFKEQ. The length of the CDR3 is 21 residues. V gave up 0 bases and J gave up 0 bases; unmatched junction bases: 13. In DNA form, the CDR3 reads TGTGCCAGCAGCCAAGACGGGGGCGGCAGGGGGCCAAGCTCCTATAATTCACCCCTCCACTTT. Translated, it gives CASSQDGGGRGPSSYNSPLHF.

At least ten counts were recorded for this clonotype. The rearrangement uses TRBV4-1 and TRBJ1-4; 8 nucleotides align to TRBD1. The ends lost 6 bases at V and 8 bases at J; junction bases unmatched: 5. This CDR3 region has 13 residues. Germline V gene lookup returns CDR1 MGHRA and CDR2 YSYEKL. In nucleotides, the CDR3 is TGCGCCAGCAGTCCCAGGGGGCGCGAAAAACTGTTTTTT. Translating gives CASSPRGREKLFF.

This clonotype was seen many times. The CDR3: CASAGTGSGDTQYF. The CDR3 DNA is TGTGCCAGCGCCGGGACAGGGTCGGGAGATACGCAGTATTTT. The chain couples TRBV28 to TRBJ2-3, with TRBD1 matching 9 bases. V shed 8 bases and J 5 bases; nucleotides not matched to a gene: 8. This CDR3 is 14 amino acids long. Germline loops: CDR1 MDHEN, CDR2 SYDVKM.

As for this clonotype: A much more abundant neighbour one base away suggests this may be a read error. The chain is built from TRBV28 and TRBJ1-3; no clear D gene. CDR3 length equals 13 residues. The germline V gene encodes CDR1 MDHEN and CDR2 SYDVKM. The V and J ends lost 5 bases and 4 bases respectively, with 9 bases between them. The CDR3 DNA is TGTGCCAGCAGTCCTGGGATGGGAAACACCATATATTTT. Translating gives CASSPGMGNTIYF.

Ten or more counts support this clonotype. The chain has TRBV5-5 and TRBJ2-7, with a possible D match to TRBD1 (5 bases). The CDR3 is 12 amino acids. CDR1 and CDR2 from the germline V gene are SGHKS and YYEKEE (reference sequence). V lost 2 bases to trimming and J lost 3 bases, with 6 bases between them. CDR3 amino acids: CASSLQDYEQYF. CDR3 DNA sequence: TGTGCCAGCAGCTTACAGGACTACGAGCAGTACTTC.

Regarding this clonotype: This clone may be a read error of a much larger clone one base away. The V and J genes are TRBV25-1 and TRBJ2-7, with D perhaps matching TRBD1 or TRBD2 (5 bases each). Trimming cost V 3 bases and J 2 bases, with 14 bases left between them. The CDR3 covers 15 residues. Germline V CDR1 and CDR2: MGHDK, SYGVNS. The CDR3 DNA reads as TGTGCCAGCAGTGACGCACACGGGGCAGCCTACGAGCAGTACTTC. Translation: CASSDAHGAAYEQYF.

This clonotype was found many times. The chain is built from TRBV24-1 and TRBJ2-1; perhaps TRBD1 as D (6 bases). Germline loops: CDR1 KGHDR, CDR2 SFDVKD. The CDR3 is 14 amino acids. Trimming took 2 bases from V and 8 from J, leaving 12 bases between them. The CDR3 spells CATSDSFRGDEQFF. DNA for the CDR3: TGTGCCACCAGTGATTCGTTCAGGGGTGATGAGCAGTTCTTC.

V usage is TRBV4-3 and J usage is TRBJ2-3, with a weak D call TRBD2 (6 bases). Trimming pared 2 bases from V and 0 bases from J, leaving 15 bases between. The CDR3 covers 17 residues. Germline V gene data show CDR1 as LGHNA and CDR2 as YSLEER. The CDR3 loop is CASSQNQPGLSTDTQYF. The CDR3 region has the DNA TGCGCCAGCAGCCAAAACCAACCGGGACTGAGCACAGATACGCAGTATTTT.

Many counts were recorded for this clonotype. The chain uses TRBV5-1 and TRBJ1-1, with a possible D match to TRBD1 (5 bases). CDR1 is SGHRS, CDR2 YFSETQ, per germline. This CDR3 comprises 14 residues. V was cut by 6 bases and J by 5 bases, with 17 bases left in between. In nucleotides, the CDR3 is TGCGCCAGCAATGCCGGGACGTCGAGAACTGAAGCTTTCTTT. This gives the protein CASNAGTSRTEAFF.

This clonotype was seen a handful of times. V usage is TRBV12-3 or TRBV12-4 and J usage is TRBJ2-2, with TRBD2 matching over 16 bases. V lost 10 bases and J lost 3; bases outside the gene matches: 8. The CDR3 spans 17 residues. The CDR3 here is CATSGTSGGVYTGELFF. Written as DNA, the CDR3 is TGTGCCACTTCAGGGACTAGCGGGGGGGTTTACACCGGGGAGCTGTTTTTT.

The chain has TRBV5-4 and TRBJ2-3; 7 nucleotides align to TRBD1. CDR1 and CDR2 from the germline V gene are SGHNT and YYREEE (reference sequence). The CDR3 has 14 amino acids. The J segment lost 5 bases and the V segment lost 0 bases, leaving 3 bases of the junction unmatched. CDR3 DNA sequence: TGTGCCAGCAGCTTGGAGGGGGCTGGAGATACGCAGTATTTT. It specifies CASSLEGAGDTQYF.

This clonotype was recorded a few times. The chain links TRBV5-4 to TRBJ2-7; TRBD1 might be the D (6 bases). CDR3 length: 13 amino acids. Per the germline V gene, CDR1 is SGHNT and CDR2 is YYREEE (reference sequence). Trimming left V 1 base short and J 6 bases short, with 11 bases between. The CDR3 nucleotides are TGTGCCAGCAGCTTGACGGCAGGGGCCGAGCAGTACTTC. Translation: CASSLTAGAEQYF.

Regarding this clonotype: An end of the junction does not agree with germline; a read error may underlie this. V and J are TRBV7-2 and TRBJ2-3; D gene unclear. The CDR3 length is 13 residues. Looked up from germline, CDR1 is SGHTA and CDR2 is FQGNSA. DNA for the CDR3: TGTGACAGCAGCATGAGAGGCGCAGATACGCAGTATTTT. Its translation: CDSSMRGADTQYF.

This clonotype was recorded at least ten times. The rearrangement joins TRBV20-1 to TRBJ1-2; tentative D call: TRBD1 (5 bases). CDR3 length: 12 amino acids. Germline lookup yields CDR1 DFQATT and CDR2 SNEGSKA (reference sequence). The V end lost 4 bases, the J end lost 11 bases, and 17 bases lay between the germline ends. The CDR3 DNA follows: TGCAGTGCTACCCCCCCCGGGACCAGGTACACCTTC. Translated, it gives CSATPPGTRYTF.

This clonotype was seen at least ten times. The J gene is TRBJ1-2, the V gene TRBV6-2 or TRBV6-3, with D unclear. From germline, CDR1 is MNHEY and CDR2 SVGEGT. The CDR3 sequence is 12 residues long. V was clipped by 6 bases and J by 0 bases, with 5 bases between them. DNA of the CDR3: TGTGCCAGCAGGCCGGCTAACTATGGCTACACCTTC. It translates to CASRPANYGYTF.

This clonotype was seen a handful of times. CDR3: CASSFRGSRYNEQFF. CDR3 nucleotides: TGTGCCAGCAGTTTCAGGGGCAGTCGCTACAATGAGCAGTTCTTC. The rearrangement links TRBV6-5 to TRBJ2-1; a weak D match, TRBD1 (6 bases). There are 15 residues in the CDR3. V was shortened by 4 bases and J by 3 bases, with 13 bases between the two germline ends. Germline-derived CDR1 and CDR2 are MNHEY and SVGAGI.

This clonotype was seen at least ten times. The CDR3 here is CASSDVGARDTEAFF. The CDR3 bases are TGTGCCAGCAGTGACGTGGGGGCGCGAGACACTGAAGCTTTCTTT. The rearrangement links TRBV6-2 or TRBV6-3 to TRBJ1-1, with D maybe TRBD1 (6 bases). The germline CDR1 and CDR2 sequences are MNHEY and SVGEGT. The CDR3 has 15 amino acids. V was clipped by 5 bases and J by 3 bases, with 16 bases between them.

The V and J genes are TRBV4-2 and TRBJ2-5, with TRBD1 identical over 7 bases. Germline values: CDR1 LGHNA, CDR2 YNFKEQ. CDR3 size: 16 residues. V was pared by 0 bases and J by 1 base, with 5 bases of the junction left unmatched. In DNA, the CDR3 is TGTGCCAGCAGCCAAGATACCAGGGGGTCCCAAGAGACCCAGTACTTC. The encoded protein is CASSQDTRGSQETQYF.